This passage covers 15 T cell receptor beta chains from one sample sequenced in a study of blood T cells in healthy people across ages. A J-beta primer mix and a sample-barcoded 5' primer were used in a second PCR of roughly 6 to 12 cycles. TCRdb re-analysed the 5' RACE reads in MiXCR, keeping a single row per CDR3 protein. The table lists about 1.6 million distinct CDR3 sequences, roughly a third of them singletons. Specimen: blood. Receptors were obtained from a woman aged 25 to 39 in good health.

The genes are TRBV5-1 and TRBJ1-4; D perhaps matches TRBD1 (6 bases). CDR1 and CDR2 from the germline V gene are SGHRS and YFSETQ. The CDR3 is made up of 15 amino acids. Trimming took 9 bases from V and 0 from J, leaving 15 bases between them. This chain's CDR3 is CANTREGATNEKLFF. CDR3 sequence (DNA): TGCGCCAACACCCGAGAGGGGGCAACTAATGAAAAACTGTTTTTT.

This clonotype was seen a handful of times. Written as DNA, the CDR3 is TGTGCCAGCAGTCCTCTAGGATACACAGATACGCAGTATTTT. It is translated as CASSPLGYTDTQYF. The chain recombines TRBV12-3 or TRBV12-4 with TRBJ2-3; no reliable D call. The V end was cut by 5 bases, the J end by 2 bases, with 11 bases between. This CDR3 has 14 amino acids.

This clonotype was recorded a few times. This chain joins TRBV20-1 and TRBJ2-1, with D perhaps matching TRBD1 (6 bases). This CDR3 has 15 amino acids. Deletions cut 2 bases from V and 5 bases from J, with 16 bases between. Looked up from germline, CDR1 is DFQATT and CDR2 is SNEGSKA (reference sequence). The chain's CDR3 is CSARRGRGFNNEQFF. The CDR3 nucleotides are TGCAGTGCTAGACGCGGCAGGGGATTCAACAATGAGCAGTTCTTC.

The genes are TRBV3-1 and TRBJ2-3, with 8 bases aligning to TRBD2. The CDR3 runs 17 residues. Germline CDR1 LGHDT, CDR2 YNNKEL (reference sequence). J gave up 4 bases and V 2 bases, and 11 bases lay outside the gene matches. This CDR3 is CASSQQRELLAPDTQYF. CDR3 nucleotides: TGTGCCAGCAGCCAACAGCGGGAGCTTTTGGCGCCAGATACGCAGTATTTT.

The V gene is TRBV4-1, the J gene TRBJ1-2; D is undetermined. Germline V lookup: CDR1 MGHRA, CDR2 YSYEKL. The germline V and J ends were trimmed by 0 bases and 7 bases, with 18 bases remaining between them. This CDR3 is built from 16 residues. DNA for the CDR3: TGCGCCAGCAGCCAAGAACCCGTTATGATAGTGGGTGGCTACACCTTC. This codes for CASSQEPVMIVGGYTF.

The chain uses TRBV4-1 and TRBJ2-7; no clear D. The CDR3 has 13 residues. Trimming stripped 5 bases from V and 2 bases from J, with 10 bases between. Germline V gene sequence: CDR1 MGHRA, CDR2 YSYEKL. The CDR3 here is CASSRAETYEQYF. For the CDR3, the DNA is TGCGCCAGCAGCAGGGCAGAAACCTACGAGCAGTACTTC.

The genes are TRBV12-3 or TRBV12-4 and TRBJ2-3; no clear D. CDR3 length: 16 residues. Trimming stripped 3 bases from V and 3 bases from J, with 16 bases between. The CDR3 sequence is CASSFKFWEQTDTQYF. CDR3 in DNA: TGTGCCAGCAGTTTCAAGTTCTGGGAACAGACAGATACGCAGTATTTT.

The rearrangement joins TRBV6-5 to TRBJ2-2; D might be TRBD2 (5 bases). Trimming took 8 bases from V and 6 from J, leaving 13 bases between them. The CDR3 is 13 amino acids. Per germline, CDR1 MNHEY and CDR2 SVGAGI. The CDR3 reads CASSRIGAGELFF. In DNA form, the CDR3 reads TGTGCCAGCTCCAGGATCGGGGCCGGGGAGCTGTTTTTT.

This clonotype was seen just once. Relative to the germline gene, one junction end is altered; a read error may explain this. This sequence joins TRBV10-3 and TRBJ2-5, with 7 bases lining up with TRBD2. CDR1 is ENHRY, CDR2 SYGVKD, per germline. The CDR3 length is 15 residues. The CDR3 region is CATSEGASGPETQYF. CDR3 DNA: TGTGCCACCAGTGAAGGGGCTAGCGGCCCGGAGACCCAGTACTTC.

This chain connects TRBV27 to TRBJ2-1; D possibly corresponds to TRBD1 (6 bases). CDR1 is MNHEY, CDR2 SMNVEV, per germline (reference sequence). Trimming took 3 bases from V and 8 from J, leaving 14 bases between them. This CDR3 comprises 14 residues. CDR3 protein: CASSLGHPWDEQFF. The DNA of the CDR3 is TGTGCCAGCAGTTTGGGACACCCCTGGGATGAGCAGTTCTTC.

V and J are TRBV4-1 and TRBJ2-3, with TRBD2 identical over 12 bases. CDR1 and CDR2 from the germline V gene are MGHRA and YSYEKL. The CDR3 sequence is 18 residues long. Trimming removed 4 bases from V and 5 bases from J; junction bases left unmatched: 13. In nucleotides, the CDR3 is TGCGCCAGCAGCCGAAGAACCCAGACTAGCGGGAGTGTAGATACGCAGTATTTT. It yields the protein CASSRRTQTSGSVDTQYF.

This clonotype was picked up a small number of times. The rearrangement joins TRBV5-1 to TRBJ2-7; D might be TRBD1 (6 bases). From germline, CDR1 is SGHRS and CDR2 YFSETQ. Deletions cut 4 bases from V and 3 bases from J, with 14 bases between. This CDR3 contains 14 residues. In DNA, the CDR3 is TGCGCCAGCAGCACGGACAGTGGGGACTACGAGCAGTACTTC. Its translation: CASSTDSGDYEQYF.

In this sample, this clonotype turned up once. One end of the junction varies from germline; a read error may be responsible. V and J are TRBV30 and TRBJ2-1, with D hard to call. The CDR3 loop spans 11 amino acids. CDR1 is GTSNPN, CDR2 SVGIG, per germline (reference sequence). The CDR3 sequence is CARSRDHEQFF. CDR3 sequence (DNA): TGTGCCCGGAGTCGAGACCATGAGCAGTTCTTC.

This clonotype has more than one count but fewer than ten. The chain has TRBV7-9 and TRBJ2-1; 10 positions agree with TRBD2. Germline V gene sequence: CDR1 SEHNR, CDR2 FQNEAQ (reference sequence). The CDR3 covers 13 residues. Germline trimming cut 3 bases from V and 9 bases from J; bases unmatched to any gene: 2. The CDR3: CASSFRLAGEQFF. CDR3 DNA: TGTGCCAGCAGCTTTCGACTAGCGGGTGAGCAGTTCTTC.

This clonotype was found a few times. This chain connects TRBV9 to TRBJ2-1; TRBD2 matches 10 bases. The CDR3 has 15 residues. Per germline, CDR1 SGDLS and CDR2 YYNGEE. V dropped 1 base and J dropped 9; count of bases not matched to a gene: 7. This chain's CDR3 is CASSVTAGGPGEQFF. Written as DNA, the CDR3 is TGTGCCAGCAGCGTAACAGCGGGGGGGCCGGGTGAGCAGTTCTTC.